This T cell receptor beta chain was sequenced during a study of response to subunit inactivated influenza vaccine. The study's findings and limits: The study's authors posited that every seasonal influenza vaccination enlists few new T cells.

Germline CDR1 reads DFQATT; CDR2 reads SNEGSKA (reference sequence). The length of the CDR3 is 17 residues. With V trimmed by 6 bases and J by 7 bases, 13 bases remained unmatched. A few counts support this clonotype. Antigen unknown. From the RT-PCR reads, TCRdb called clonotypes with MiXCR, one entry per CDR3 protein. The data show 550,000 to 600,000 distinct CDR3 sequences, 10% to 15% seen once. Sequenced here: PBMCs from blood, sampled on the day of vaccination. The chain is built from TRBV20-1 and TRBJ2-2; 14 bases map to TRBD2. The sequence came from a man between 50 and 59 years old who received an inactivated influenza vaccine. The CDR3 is CSAQGLAGEGYGGELFF. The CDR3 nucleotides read TGCAGTGCACAGGGACTAGCGGGAGAAGGCTATGGCGGGGAGCTGTTTTTT.